These T cell receptor beta chains were read from a single sample in a study of patients and donors after allogeneic stem cell transplantation. One entry per CDR3 protein, called by TCRdb with MiXCR from the RT-PCR reads. The data show roughly 250,000 distinct CDR3 sequences, with 12% to 15% seen just once and about 9.9% held by the top ten. Sequencing was done on a sample of blood, either unsorted or a sorted T cell fraction (not recorded which). Receptors were obtained from a human donor who was either an allogeneic HSCT recipient or a stem cell or donor lymphocyte infusion donor (not recorded which). It is not recorded whose cells these are; they may come from a transplant donor. Both conserved end residues are part of each CDR3. A D gene is named only where the DNA matches it firmly. Clone size is not always given. Where it is, it says once, few, many or a class for expanded clones.

J	V	D	size	DNA	CDR3
TRBJ1-1	TRBV10-3	TRBD1	NA	TGTGCCATCGGGGAACCGGGACAGCTTATCACTGAAGCTTTCTTT	CAIGEPGQLITEAFF
TRBJ2-7	TRBV18	NA	many	TGTGCCAGCTCACACAACTACGAGCAGTACTTC	CASSHNYEQYF
TRBJ2-5	TRBV5-1	TRBD1	NA	TGCGCCAGCAGCGCCGCCGGGACAGAGCAAGAGACCCAGTACTTC	CASSAAGTEQETQYF
TRBJ2-2	TRBV29-1	NA	many	TGCAGCGTTGAAGACTCCAACGGAAACACCGGGGAGCTGTTTTTT	CSVEDSNGNTGELFF
TRBJ1-2	TRBV14	NA	NA	TGTGCCAGCAGCCAAGGAGGTGCCTGGGGCTACACCTTC	CASSQGGAWGYTF
TRBJ2-1	TRBV9	NA	few	TGTGCCAGCAGCGTAACGCTAGCTAGGGCCAATGAGCAGTTCTTC	CASSVTLARANEQFF
TRBJ2-1	TRBV7-2	NA	many	TGTGCCAGCACCATGAGATCCGGGGGACTCAATGAGCAGTTCTTC	CASTMRSGGLNEQFF
TRBJ1-2	TRBV5-4	NA	NA	TGTGCCAGCAGCTTAAGGACGGGGGCGAACTATGGCTACACCTTC	CASSLRTGANYGYTF
TRBJ2-3	TRBV7-6	TRBD2	NA	TGTGCCAGCAGCCCTCTCGGGGGGACTCCCACAGATACGCAGTATTTT	CASSPLGGTPTDTQYF
TRBJ2-1	TRBV7-9	TRBD2	few	TGTGCCAGCAGCGGCCCAGCGGGAGGAACCTACAATGAGCAGTTCTTC	CASSGPAGGTYNEQFF
TRBJ2-3	TRBV7-2	TRBD2	many	TGTGCCAGCAGCTTAGTCCGGGACTACCGCACAGATACGCAGTATTTT	CASSLVRDYRTDTQYF
TRBJ1-2	TRBV19	NA	NA	TGTGCCAGTAGTATAGATCTGGGGATGGGCTATGGCTACACCTTC	CASSIDLGMGYGYTF
TRBJ1-4	TRBV4-2	NA	NA	TGTGCCAGCAGCCAAGAAGGGCAGCTAAATGAAAAACTGTTTTTT	CASSQEGQLNEKLFF
TRBJ2-2	TRBV12-3/TRBV12-4	NA	many	TGTGCCAGCAGTTTGAGCAGGGACTTCACCACCGGGGAGCTGTTTTTT	CASSLSRDFTTGELFF
TRBJ2-2	TRBV10-3	TRBD2	many	TGTGCCACTTCTCCGGGACTAGCGGGAGTTCAGGACACCGGGGAGCTGTTTTTT	CATSPGLAGVQDTGELFF
TRBJ2-1	TRBV3-1	NA	NA	TGTGCCAGCAGCCAAGATACCCGACAATCCTACAATGAGCAGTTCTTC	CASSQDTRQSYNEQFF
TRBJ2-5	TRBV5-4	NA	NA	TGTGCCAGCAGCTCGAGGGACAACCAAGAGACCCAGTACTTC	CASSSRDNQETQYF
TRBJ2-1	TRBV12-3/TRBV12-4	NA	many	TGTGCCAGCAGTTTTAAGGACACCTACAATGAGCAGTTCTTC	CASSFKDTYNEQFF
TRBJ2-3	TRBV20-1	TRBD2	few	TGCAGTGCTTATAGCGGGAGAGGCACAGATACGCAGTATTTT	CSAYSGRGTDTQYF
TRBJ1-5	TRBV24-1	NA	few	TGTGCCACCAGTCCCAGAGCCAATCAGCCCCAGCATTTT	CATSPRANQPQHF
TRBJ1-3	TRBV5-6	NA	NA	TGTGCCAGCAGCTCCCCCGTCAGCTCTGGAAACACCATATATTTT	CASSSPVSSGNTIYF
TRBJ1-5	TRBV12-3/TRBV12-4	NA	many	TGTGCCAGCAGGCAGGGGACGGGCAATCAGCCCCAGCATTTT	CASRQGTGNQPQHF
TRBJ1-5	TRBV6-4	NA	many	TGTGCCAGCAGTAACATAGACAGTAATAGCAATCAGCCCCAGCATTTT	CASSNIDSNSNQPQHF
TRBJ2-1	TRBV20-1	TRBD1	many	TGCAGTGCTAGAGATGTGGGACAGGGCGGGGATGAGCAGTTCTTC	CSARDVGQGGDEQFF
TRBJ2-7	TRBV12-3/TRBV12-4	NA	NA	TGTGCCAGCAGCTGGGGGGACACCTCCTACGAGCAGTACTTC	CASSWGDTSYEQYF
TRBJ1-6	TRBV5-6	TRBD1	few	TGTGCCAGCAGCTTTCAAAAAACCGGGACAGGGGATTCACCCCTCCACTTT	CASSFQKTGTGDSPLHF
TRBJ2-5	TRBV2	NA	NA	TGTGCCAGCAGGAGCAGGGACGGAGTACAAGAGACCCAGTACTTC	CASRSRDGVQETQYF
TRBJ1-1	TRBV20-1	TRBD1	many	TGCAGTGCTAGAGGGACAGGGGGAAAATTGAACACTGAAGCTTTCTTT	CSARGTGGKLNTEAFF
TRBJ2-7	TRBV12-3/TRBV12-4	TRBD2	NA	TGTGCCAGCAGTCCGCTAGGTAGCGGGGACTACGAGCAGTACTTC	CASSPLGSGDYEQYF
TRBJ1-4	TRBV6-1	TRBD1	few	TGTGCCAGCAGGAGCCCGGGACAGGGGACGGAGAAACTGTTTTTT	CASRSPGQGTEKLFF
TRBJ1-5	TRBV6-1	NA	NA	TGTGCCAGCAGACTCAGGACAGGCAATCAGCCCCAGCATTTT	CASRLRTGNQPQHF
TRBJ2-1	TRBV20-1	TRBD2	many	TGCAGTGCTAGTTCCGGGAGGGCCTGGGATGAGCAGTTCTTC	CSASSGRAWDEQFF
TRBJ2-7	TRBV30	NA	few	TGTGCCTGGAGTGTACGCCCCACAGCTTACGAGCAGTACTTC	CAWSVRPTAYEQYF
TRBJ2-3	TRBV7-8	NA	few	TGTGCCAGCAGGGCCAGGGTCGGGAGCGCAGATACGCAGTATTTT	CASRARVGSADTQYF
TRBJ2-2	TRBV18	NA	many	TGTGCCAGCTCCCCGACCGGGGAGCTGTTTTTT	CASSPTGELFF
TRBJ2-3	TRBV10-3	TRBD2	few	TGTGCCATCAGTGAGAGAGCTAGCGGATCAGATACGCAGTATTTT	CAISERASGSDTQYF
TRBJ2-7	TRBV25-1	TRBD1	many	TGTGCCAGCAGTGGGGACAGGGCCTACGAGCAGTACTTC	CASSGDRAYEQYF
TRBJ2-2	TRBV5-1	TRBD2	NA	TGCGCCAGCAGCAAAACTAGCGGGAGATCCACCGGGGAGCTGTTTTTT	CASSKTSGRSTGELFF
TRBJ1-1	TRBV11-3	NA	NA	TGTGCCAGCAGCTTAATGAGGGGTTCCCCTGAAGCTTTCTTT	CASSLMRGSPEAFF
TRBJ1-1	TRBV6-1	TRBD1	many	TGTGCCAGCAGTGAGGGACAGGGGTACACTGAAGCTTTCTTT	CASSEGQGYTEAFF
TRBJ2-7	TRBV18	TRBD1	many	TGTGCCAGCTCACAAGACAGGGTCTCCGAGCAGTACTTC	CASSQDRVSEQYF
TRBJ2-2	TRBV7-9	NA	NA	TGTGCCAGCAGCTTAGACTCCGTCTACACCGGGGAGCTGTTTTTT	CASSLDSVYTGELFF
TRBJ2-3	TRBV9	NA	NA	TGTGCCAGCAGCCCCCGGCCAATAGGCACAGATACGCAGTATTTT	CASSPRPIGTDTQYF
TRBJ2-7	TRBV6-1	NA	few	TGTGCCACCCAAATCGCGGCGTCCTACGAGCAGTACTTC	CATQIAASYEQYF